The T cell receptor beta chain under discussion was sequenced for a study of vaccination and CD4 T cells after COVID-19. On the study more broadly: According to the study, participants were given two doses of BNT162b2 or mRNA-1273 vaccine. Study-wide findings and caveats: Convalescent patients were relatively few, and early post-infection timepoints were missing.

The CDR3 contains 16 residues. Germline CDR1 is SGHAT and CDR2 is FQNNGV. The treatment was: approximately 11-day PBMC culture with coronavirus spike peptide pools or control peptides (ViraFEST assay). PBMCs, plated at about 2.2 million per well, were grown in the presence of around 11 IU/ml IL-2 and about 10 ug/ml peptide pools. The Oncomine TCR Beta short-read assay generated sequence data from the DNA of cultured CD4+ T cells. Someone extracted genomic DNA from cultured CD4+ T cells. One entry per CDR3 protein results from TCRdb running MiXCR on the PCR reads. In the table there are 12,000 or so distinct CDR3 sequences, approximately 60% of which are singletons. This clonotype was picked up a small number of times. What it recognizes is unknown. Germline and junction disagree at one end, which may indicate a read error.

Sequences were obtained from CD4+ T cells from blood, cultured in vitro. This sequence originates from a human donor who had recovered from COVID-19. The V gene is TRBV11-2, the J gene TRBJ2-7, with 9 bases aligning to TRBD1. The CDR3 sequence is CASSTSSGTGSSEQYF. CDR3 nucleotide sequence: TGTGCCAGCAGCACCTCGAGCGGGACAGGGTCCTCCGAGCAGTACTTC.